This TCR beta chain was sequenced in a study of cytomegalovirus exposure and HLA in healthy donors. Trimming shortened V by 4 bases and J by 3 bases, and 16 bases separated the two germline ends. Germline lookup yields CDR1 SGHNT and CDR2 YYREEE (reference sequence). The CDR3 has 15 residues. Primers included in the PCR were 60 Vbeta and 13 Jbeta primers. Clones were sequenced by immunoSEQ multiplex PCR, and TCRdb holds only the in-frame ones, with some missing. The repertoire has 200,000 to 250,000 clones, 82% of them found once; the top ten carry around 5.4%. The sequence derives from a woman in her 40s in good health and CMV-seropositive. Sample: PBMCs. The chain employs TRBV5-4 and TRBJ1-1, with a possible D match to TRBD1 (5 bases). The CDR3 reads CASSPAGQIDTEAFF. The DNA of the CDR3 is TGTGCCAGCAGCCCTGCAGGGCAGATAGACACTGAAGCTTTCTTT.